Listed below are T cell receptor beta chains from one sample, sequenced in a study of shared clonotypes between healthy human individuals. Assay used: immunoSEQ multiplex PCR; TCRdb lists only in-frame clones, some missing. The table lists 2 million to 2.5 million clones, 92% of them singletons. The sequenced sample consisted of naive CD4+ T cells from PBMCs. These receptors originate from a man younger than 35 in good health. Some clones in this sample may be carry-over from other donors' samples. CDR3s include the opening cysteine and the closing phenylalanine or tryptophan. The order of the fields is J gene, D gene, CDR3 length, V gene, clone size, CDR3 DNA, CDR3 protein. A D gene is named only where the DNA matches it firmly. Size tells how often a clone was seen (once, few, many) or the class of an expanded clone, and some rows leave it out.

>TRBJ2-2|TRBD2|16|TRBV5-4|-
TGTGCCAGCAGCCGGGAGGGAGGCCCGAACACCGGGGAGCTGTTTTTT
CASSREGGPNTGELFF
>TRBJ1-4|-|15|TRBV6-6|once
TGTGCCAGCAGTTACTCTTGGCAGGGTGGGGAAAAACTGTTTTTT
CASSYSWQGGEKLFF
>TRBJ2-1|TRBD2|15|TRBV6-5|-
TGTGCCAGCAGGCCCTCCGGACTAGTTGTCAATGAGCAGTTCTTC
CASRPSGLVVNEQFF
>TRBJ1-2|-|13|TRBV5-1|-
TGCGCCAGCAGCTTACGGGGGCTCGGTGGCTACACCTTC
CASSLRGLGGYTF
>TRBJ1-1|-|13|TRBV7-3|-
TGTGCCAGCAGCTTATTATGGAATACTGAAGCTTTCTTT
CASSLLWNTEAFF
>TRBJ2-7|TRBD1|14|TRBV6-1|once
TGTGCCAGCAGGGGCCTGGGACAGTCCTACGAGCAGTACTTC
CASRGLGQSYEQYF
>TRBJ2-1|-|17|TRBV9|-
TGTGCCAGCAGCGCCATATTTACAGGTTCGCGAGGGGATGAGCAGTTCTTC
CASSAIFTGSRGDEQFF
>TRBJ2-5|-|11|TRBV6-6|-
TGTGCCAGCTCAGTGCGGGAGACCCAGTACTTC
CASSVRETQYF
>TRBJ1-5|TRBD1|14|TRBV2|-
TGTGCCAGCAGTGGGGGCAGGGGGCTTCAGCCCCAGCATTTT
CASSGGRGLQPQHF
>TRBJ1-1|TRBD1|18|TRBV7-2|-
TGTGCCAGCTCCTCCCCATGGCAGGGGGTGGTGAGGAACACTGAAGCTTTCTTT
CASSSPWQGVVRNTEAFF
>TRBJ1-1|-|15|TRBV5-1|few
TGCGCCAGCAGCCTAACAATCCAGGGGAGAGCTGAAGCTTTCTTT
CASSLTIQGRAEAFF
>TRBJ2-3|TRBD2|14|TRBV10-3|-
TGTGCCACCCGAACAGCGGGAGTGAGAGATACGCAGTATTTT
CATRTAGVRDTQYF
>TRBJ1-5|-|15|TRBV4-2|few
TGTGCCAGCAGCCAAGAGACCTTAGGAGATCAGCCCCAGCATTTT
CASSQETLGDQPQHF
>TRBJ2-6|-|17|TRBV5-1|-
TGCGCCAGCAGCCCCGGGACAGCCGGGGGAGGGGCCAACGTCCTGACTTTC
CASSPGTAGGGANVLTF
>TRBJ2-6|-|15|TRBV9|-
TGTGCCAGCAGCGTAGGGTGGTCTGGGGCCAACGTCCTGACTTTC
CASSVGWSGANVLTF
>TRBJ1-3|-|13|TRBV2|-
TGTGCCAGCAGCGGGTTCTCTGGAAACACCATATATTTT
CASSGFSGNTIYF
>TRBJ2-2|TRBD1|14|TRBV19|once
TGTGCCAGTATCCCACAGGGGGCGAGCGGGGAGCTGTTTTTT
CASIPQGASGELFF
>TRBJ1-2|-|13|TRBV28|-
TGTGCCAGCAGGCCCCCCTCTGTACCGGGCTACACCTTC
CASRPPSVPGYTF
>TRBJ2-3|-|14|TRBV11-2|-
TGTGCCAGCACTAAGGGACGCGGGGAAGATACGCAGTATTTT
CASTKGRGEDTQYF
>TRBJ2-1|TRBD2|15|TRBV4-2|-
TGTGCCAGCAGCCAAGTATCGAGGGGAGGGGACGAGCAGTTCTTC
CASSQVSRGGDEQFF
>TRBJ1-4|-|11|TRBV7-9|-
TGTGCCAGCAGCTTGAATGAAAAACTGTTTTTT
CASSLNEKLFF
>TRBJ2-7|TRBD1|13|TRBV19|-
TGTGCCAGCGCGGGACAGGGGATACTCGAGCAGTACTTC
CASAGQGILEQYF
>TRBJ2-3|TRBD1|16|TRBV5-1|-
TGCGCCAGCAGCCTCACAGGACAGGCAAACACAGATACGCAGTATTTT
CASSLTGQANTDTQYF
>TRBJ2-2|-|15|TRBV11-3|-
TGTGCCGGCAGCGATTCCCCCCAGGTTGGCGGGGAGCTGTTTTTT
CAGSDSPQVGGELFF
>TRBJ2-3|-|11|TRBV20-1|-
TGCAGTGCTCGCAGGGTTGATACGCAGTATTTT
CSARRVDTQYF
>TRBJ1-4|-|13|TRBV30|-
TGTGCCTCCAACCGGGACACCCGCGAAAAACTGTTTTTT
CASNRDTREKLFF
>TRBJ2-4|-|16|TRBV6-1|-
TGTGCCAGCAGTGAAGTGGGGGTCGGGGCCAAAAACATTCAGTACTTC
CASSEVGVGAKNIQYF
>TRBJ1-6|-|15|TRBV28|once
TGTGCCAGCAGACTGCAGGGGATCTATAATTCACCCCTCCACTTT
CASRLQGIYNSPLHF
>TRBJ2-5|TRBD2|14|TRBV29-1|-
TGCAGCGTCGCGGGGGTAGGGATCCAAGAGACCCAGTACTTC
CSVAGVGIQETQYF
>TRBJ1-4|-|16|TRBV6-5|-
TGTGCCAGCAGTTACTCCGTGGGTTCAACTAATGAAAAACTGTTTTTT
CASSYSVGSTNEKLFF
>TRBJ2-1|TRBD1|14|TRBV27|-
TGTGCCAGCAGTTTCGGGACAGGGTATAATGAGCAGTTCTTC
CASSFGTGYNEQFF
>TRBJ2-7|-|16|TRBV7-8|-
TGTGCCAGCAGCTTACCGGGACTCCAGAGCTCCTACGAGCAGTACTTC
CASSLPGLQSSYEQYF
>TRBJ2-3|-|13|TRBV5-1|-
TGCGCCAGCAGCTCCATCGCCGGAGATACGCAGTATTTT
CASSSIAGDTQYF
>TRBJ2-1|-|15|TRBV6-5|-
TGTGCCAGCAGACTGGACATATTCTCCTACAATGAGCAGTTCTTC
CASRLDIFSYNEQFF
>TRBJ2-7|TRBD2|15|TRBV28|-
TGTGCCAGCAGGTCTAGCGGGAGGGCCATGGGGGAGCAGTACTTC
CASRSSGRAMGEQYF
>TRBJ2-1|-|19|TRBV28|-
TGTGCCAGCAGTTCCCCCAGGGGGGGTGGCCTCAGAGCGGGCAATGAGCAGTTCTTC
CASSSPRGGGLRAGNEQFF
>TRBJ1-4|-|13|TRBV7-9|-
TGTGCCAGCAGCTCCGGGACCCCTATCAGGTTGTTTTTT
CASSSGTPIRLFF
>TRBJ2-4|-|13|TRBV25-1|-
TGTGCCAGCGCTGGAGGGGGGAAAAACATTCAGTACTTC
CASAGGGKNIQYF
>TRBJ2-7|-|14|TRBV9|-
TGTGCCAGCAGCGCGGGGCAGGGGAACTACGAGCAGTACTTC
CASSAGQGNYEQYF
>TRBJ2-3|TRBD2|15|TRBV25-1|-
TGTGCCAGCGGGGGACTAGCGGCTAGCACAGATACGCAGTATTTT
CASGGLAASTDTQYF
>TRBJ2-3|-|14|TRBV28|-
TGTGCCAGCAGTTTAAGGCAGGCTACAGATACGCAGTATTTT
CASSLRQATDTQYF
>TRBJ2-1|-|14|TRBV28|once
TGTGCCAGCAGTACGGGGACGTACTACAATGAGCAGTTCTTC
CASSTGTYYNEQFF
>TRBJ2-6|-|13|TRBV7-3|-
TGTGCCAGCAGCTCCCCCCGGGCCAACGTCCTGACTTTC
CASSSPRANVLTF
>TRBJ2-2|TRBD2|15|TRBV7-9|once
TGTGCCAGCAGCCGGACTAGCGGCTACACCGGGGAGCTGTTTTTT
CASSRTSGYTGELFF
>TRBJ2-1|TRBD1|15|TRBV9|-
TGTGCCAGCAGCGCCTGGACAGGCTCCTACAATGAGCAGTTCTTC
CASSAWTGSYNEQFF
>TRBJ2-3|-|14|TRBV5-1|-
TGCGCCAGCAGCCCGGTGGGCAGCGGAGATACGCAGTATTTT
CASSPVGSGDTQYF
>TRBJ2-5|TRBD2|14|TRBV6-4|-
TGTGCCAGCAGTGTGGCTAGCGGGAGTGAGACCCAGTACTTC
CASSVASGSETQYF
>TRBJ1-3|-|17|TRBV4-3|-
TGCGCCAGCAGCCCCCGCGAAGGCCGCGACTCTGGAAACACCATATATTTT
CASSPREGRDSGNTIYF
>TRBJ2-6|-|16|TRBV5-4|once
TGTGCCAGCAGCTTGCTTGGGGGCTCTGGGGCCAACGTCCTGACTTTC
CASSLLGGSGANVLTF